The 22 T cell receptor beta chains below come from one sample, sequenced in a study of blood T cells in healthy people across ages. A J-beta primer mix and a sample-barcoded 5' primer were used in a second PCR of about 7 to 12 cycles. TCRdb reprocessed the 5' RACE reads with MiXCR, giving one entry per CDR3 protein. The data contain around 650,000 distinct CDR3 sequences, around 38% of them singletons. The sequenced sample was blood. The source of these receptors is a man older than 75 in good health.

The chain links TRBV4-3 to TRBJ1-2; D gene unclear. The CDR3 is 13 residues long. CDR1 is LGHNA, CDR2 YSLEER, per germline. Trimming cost V 4 bases and J 8 bases, with 14 bases left between them. The CDR3 region has the DNA TGCGCCAGCAGCCCAGAAGGGCCGGAGGGCTACACCTTC. As protein: CASSPEGPEGYTF.

This clonotype was recorded at least ten times. The chain links TRBV7-8 to TRBJ1-2; TRBD1 aligns across 7 bases. Germline-derived CDR1 and CDR2 are SGHVS and FQNEAQ. The junction had 8 bases not matched to a gene; V was cut back by 0 bases and J by 7 bases. CDR3 length equals 15 residues. The CDR3 region is CASSLAAGTVIGYTF. Here the CDR3 DNA reads TGTGCCAGCAGCTTAGCAGCCGGGACAGTGATTGGCTACACCTTC.

This clonotype has only a few counts. The chain combines TRBV29-1 with TRBJ2-7; either TRBD1 or TRBD2 may fit D (5 bases each). From germline, CDR1 is SQVTM and CDR2 ANQGSEA. The CDR3 covers 12 residues. The ends were cut back, 4 bases at V and 5 bases at J, with 12 bases in the middle. The DNA of the CDR3 is TGCAGCGTTGGCTCAGGGAGTGACGAGCAGTACTTC. Its protein is CSVGSGSDEQYF.

A remark on this clonotype: A much larger clone is a single base away; this may be a read error. The CDR3 DNA is TGTGCCACCAGCCCGACAGAAGTCAAAAACATTCAGTACTTC. It is translated as CATSPTEVKNIQYF. The gene calls are TRBV28 and TRBJ2-5; possibly TRBD1 for D (5 bases). The J call is in doubt because the DNA end fits TRBJ2-4 better. From germline, CDR1 is MDHEN and CDR2 SYDVKM. The CDR3 sequence is 14 residues long.

About this clonotype itself: A much bigger clone sits one base away, suggesting this may be a read error. The V call is TRBV7-3, the J call TRBJ2-5; 8 bases fit TRBD2. Trimming took 5 bases from V and 11 from J; bases not matched to a gene: 16. CDR1 and CDR2 from the germline V gene are SGHTA and FQGTGA. The CDR3 loop spans 15 amino acids. CDR3 in amino acids: CASSPSAGVGNEQYF. The CDR3 DNA reads as TGTGCCAGCAGCCCATCAGCGGGAGTGGGCAATGAGCAGTACTTC.

The V gene is TRBV30, the J gene TRBJ2-5; 8 nucleotides match TRBD1. Trimming took 8 bases from V and 5 from J; bases not matched to a gene: 7. The CDR3 contains 12 residues. CDR1 is GTSNPN and CDR2 is SVGIG in the germline V gene (reference sequence). The CDR3 DNA follows: TGTGCCGGGACAGGTGACCCGGAGACCCAGTACTTC. This encodes CAGTGDPETQYF.

The V call is TRBV7-2, the J call TRBJ2-3; the D is unclear. The CDR3 loop spans 16 amino acids. V lost 3 bases to trimming and J lost 3 bases, with 16 bases between them. The germline V gene has CDR1 SGHTA and CDR2 FQGNSA. The CDR3 nucleotides are TGTGCCAGCAGCTTTAGGGCCCCCCGGTTAACAGATACGCAGTATTTT. Residues: CASSFRAPRLTDTQYF.

J is TRBJ1-2 and V is TRBV7-2; perhaps TRBD1 as D (6 bases). V lost 5 bases and J 3 bases, leaving 13 bases between the germline ends. Germline values: CDR1 SGHTA, CDR2 FQGNSA. The CDR3 extends over 14 amino acids. CDR3 region: CASSALGHDYGYTF. CDR3 DNA sequence: TGTGCCAGCAGCGCCTTGGGACACGACTATGGCTACACCTTC.

The chain uses TRBV6-2 or TRBV6-3 and TRBJ2-3; 9 bases align to TRBD2. The ends lost 6 bases at V and 7 bases at J; junction bases unmatched: 8. The CDR3 runs to 14 residues. In germline, CDR1 is MNHEY, CDR2 SVGEGT. CDR3 DNA: TGTGCCAGCAGGGGAATAGCGGGGGCCCATACGCAGTATTTT. The encoded protein is CASRGIAGAHTQYF.

This sequence joins TRBV27 and TRBJ2-3; 14 bases map to TRBD2. The junction had 3 bases not matched to a gene; V was cut back by 6 bases and J by 4 bases. The CDR3 is 15 residues long. Per germline, CDR1 MNHEY and CDR2 SMNVEV (reference sequence). In nucleotides, the CDR3 is TGTGCCAGCAGATCGACTAGCGGGGGGGCAGATACGCAGTATTTT. Translation: CASRSTSGGADTQYF.

V is TRBV9 and J is TRBJ2-1; weak D call: TRBD2 (5 bases). The germline CDR1 and CDR2 sequences are SGDLS and YYNGEE. Deletions cut 0 bases from V and 3 bases from J, with 10 bases between. The CDR3 is 15 residues long. The CDR3 region has the DNA TGTGCCAGCAGCGTAGGTGGGAGTGTCTACAATGAGCAGTTCTTC. This codes for CASSVGGSVYNEQFF.

This clonotype occurred a few times. The chain joins TRBV19 to TRBJ1-5; D unclear. Germline-derived CDR1 and CDR2 are LNHDA and SQIVND (reference sequence). The CDR3 runs to 14 residues. V was cut by 5 bases and J by 0 bases, with 8 bases left in between. CDR3 bases: TGTGCCAGTAGTCTCGTCAATAGCAATCAGCCCCAGCATTTT. Encoded protein: CASSLVNSNQPQHF.

This clonotype was counted ten times or more. In nucleotides, the CDR3 is TGCGCCAGCAGAATCCAGACTGGCCAAAATGAGCAGTTCTTC. It is translated as CASRIQTGQNEQFF. The gene calls are TRBV5-1 and TRBJ2-1, with no clear D. CDR3 length: 14 residues. Between the trimmed V and J ends, which lost 5 bases and 7 bases, there was a span of 16 bases. The germline V gene has CDR1 SGHRS and CDR2 YFSETQ.

V usage is TRBV11-2 and J usage is TRBJ2-1; 7 nucleotides agree with TRBD2. The germline V gene has CDR1 SGHAT and CDR2 FQNNGV. The ends lost 4 bases at V and 2 bases at J; junction bases unmatched: 8. This CDR3 is 16 amino acids long. CDR3 DNA: TGTGCCAGCAGCTCATGGACTAGAACGACCTACAATGAGCAGTTCTTC. Translation gives CASSSWTRTTYNEQFF.

The sample holds a few counts of this clonotype. V usage is TRBV6-2 or TRBV6-3 and J usage is TRBJ2-1; TRBD1 matches 8 bases. This CDR3 comprises 16 residues. Germline V CDR1 and CDR2: MNHEY, SVGEGT. V lost 5 bases, J lost 6 bases, and 12 bases stayed unmatched. The CDR3 protein is CASSNIQGARSNEQFF. CDR3 nucleotide sequence: TGTGCCAGCAGTAATATCCAGGGGGCTAGGTCCAATGAGCAGTTCTTC.

This chain connects TRBV5-1 to TRBJ2-1, with 8 bases matching TRBD2. The germline gives CDR1 SGHRS, CDR2 YFSETQ. The V segment lost 0 bases and the J segment 6 bases; nucleotides outside the gene matches: 8. This CDR3 is 16 amino acids long. CDR3 loop: CASSLAASGSFNEQFF. The DNA of the CDR3 is TGCGCCAGCAGCTTGGCTGCTAGCGGGTCGTTCAATGAGCAGTTCTTC.

CDR3 protein: CASISQASSGNTIYF. The CDR3, as DNA: TGTGCCAGCATCTCACAGGCCAGCTCTGGAAACACCATATATTTT. V usage is TRBV2 and J usage is TRBJ1-3, with D possibly matching TRBD1 (5 bases). The germline V gene encodes CDR1 SNHLY and CDR2 FYNNEI. Trimming shortened V by 7 bases and J by 0 bases, and 13 bases separated the two germline ends. The CDR3 totals 15 residues.

V is TRBV4-3 and J is TRBJ2-7; 7 positions match TRBD1. V lost 3 bases to trimming and J lost 7 bases; unmatched junction nucleotides: 12. Germline V gene data show CDR1 as LGHNA and CDR2 as YSLEER. The CDR3 spans 15 residues. The CDR3 sequence is CASSQTGTDYNEQYF. CDR3 sequence (DNA): TGCGCCAGCAGCCAGACCGGGACAGACTACAATGAGCAGTACTTC.

The rearrangement links TRBV7-2 to TRBJ2-3, with unresolved D. The V gene lost 2 bases and the J gene lost 7 bases, with 7 bases spanning the gap. The CDR3 sequence is 12 residues long. The V gene's germline CDR1 is SGHTA and CDR2 FQGNSA. The CDR3 sequence is CASSLPPNTQYF. The CDR3 nucleotides are TGTGCCAGCAGCTTACCGCCAAATACGCAGTATTTT.

The CDR3, as DNA: TGTGCCAGCAGCGTAGGGGTCGACGATTCACCCCTCCACTTT. It encodes CASSVGVDDSPLHF. The chain is built from TRBV9 and TRBJ1-6; D is ambiguous. The germline V gene encodes CDR1 SGDLS and CDR2 YYNGEE. This CDR3 is 14 amino acids long. Trimming shortened V by 0 bases and J by 8 bases, and 9 bases separated the two germline ends.

This clonotype was picked up one time. The chain combines TRBV28 with TRBJ2-4; 11 bases map to TRBD2. CDR3 length: 16 residues. Germline V lookup: CDR1 MDHEN, CDR2 SYDVKM. J lost 3 bases, V lost 5 bases, and 6 bases had no gene match. The DNA for the CDR3 is TGTGCCAGCAGTGCTACTAGCGGGGGCCTCAAAAACATTCAGTACTTC. It specifies CASSATSGGLKNIQYF.

The rearrangement links TRBV29-1 to TRBJ1-1, with D perhaps TRBD1 (5 bases). Germline V lookup: CDR1 SQVTM, CDR2 ANQGSEA. This CDR3 contains 10 residues. V was shortened by 5 bases and J by 10 bases, with 11 bases between the two germline ends. The CDR3 here is CSVWSGGAFF. In DNA, the CDR3 is TGCAGCGTTTGGTCCGGGGGAGCTTTCTTT. Together with reference TRBV29-1 and TRBJ1-1, the CDR3 gives the full variable domain: SAVISQKPSRDICQRGTSLTIQCQVDSQVTMMFWYRQQPGQSLTLIATANQGSEATYESGFVIDKFPISRPNLTFSTLTVSNMSPEDSSIYLCSVWSGGAFFGQGTRLTVV.